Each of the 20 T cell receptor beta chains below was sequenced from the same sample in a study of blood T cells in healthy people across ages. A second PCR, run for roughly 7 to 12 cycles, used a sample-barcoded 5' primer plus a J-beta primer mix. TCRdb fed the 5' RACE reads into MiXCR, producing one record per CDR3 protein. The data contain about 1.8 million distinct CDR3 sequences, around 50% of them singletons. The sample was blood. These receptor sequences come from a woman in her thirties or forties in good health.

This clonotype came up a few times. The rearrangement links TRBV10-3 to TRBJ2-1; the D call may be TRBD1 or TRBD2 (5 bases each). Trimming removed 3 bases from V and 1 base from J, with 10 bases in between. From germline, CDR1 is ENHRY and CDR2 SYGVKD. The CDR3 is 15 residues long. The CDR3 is CAISDVGVSYNEQFF. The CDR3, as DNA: TGTGCCATCAGTGATGTGGGGGTATCCTACAATGAGCAGTTCTTC.

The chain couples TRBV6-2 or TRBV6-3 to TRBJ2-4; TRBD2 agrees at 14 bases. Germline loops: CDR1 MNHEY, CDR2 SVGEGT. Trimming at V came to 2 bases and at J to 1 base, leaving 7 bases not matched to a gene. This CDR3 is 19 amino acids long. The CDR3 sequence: CASSYPTSGGAGAKNIQYF. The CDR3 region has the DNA TGTGCCAGCAGTTACCCGACTAGCGGGGGGGCCGGGGCCAAAAACATTCAGTACTTC.

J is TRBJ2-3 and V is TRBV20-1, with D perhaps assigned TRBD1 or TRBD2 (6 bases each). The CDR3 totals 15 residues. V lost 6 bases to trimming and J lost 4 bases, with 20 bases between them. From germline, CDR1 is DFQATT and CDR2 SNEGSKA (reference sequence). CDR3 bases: TGCAGTGCACCGAAGGGGGGTAGCGCGGCAGATACGCAGTATTTT. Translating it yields CSAPKGGSAADTQYF.

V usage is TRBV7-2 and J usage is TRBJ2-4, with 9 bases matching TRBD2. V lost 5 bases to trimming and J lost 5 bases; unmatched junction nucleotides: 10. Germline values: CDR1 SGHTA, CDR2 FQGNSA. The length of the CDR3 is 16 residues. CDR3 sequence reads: CASSAASGEAENIQYF. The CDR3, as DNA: TGTGCCAGCAGCGCCGCTAGCGGGGAGGCCGAAAACATTCAGTACTTC.

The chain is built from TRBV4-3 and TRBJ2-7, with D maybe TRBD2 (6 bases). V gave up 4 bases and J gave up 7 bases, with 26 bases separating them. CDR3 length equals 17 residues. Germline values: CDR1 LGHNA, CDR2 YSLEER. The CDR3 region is CASSLTAAGVSYNEQYF. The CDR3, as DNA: TGCGCCAGCAGCCTCACTGCAGCGGGTGTCTCCTACAATGAGCAGTACTTC.

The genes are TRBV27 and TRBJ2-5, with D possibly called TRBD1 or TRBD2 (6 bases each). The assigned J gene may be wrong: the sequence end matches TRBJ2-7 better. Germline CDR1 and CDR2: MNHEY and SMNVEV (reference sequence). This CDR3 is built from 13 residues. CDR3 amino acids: CASSFGGLDEQYF. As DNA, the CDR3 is TGTGCCAGCAGTTTTGGGGGGCTCGACGAGCAGTACTTC.

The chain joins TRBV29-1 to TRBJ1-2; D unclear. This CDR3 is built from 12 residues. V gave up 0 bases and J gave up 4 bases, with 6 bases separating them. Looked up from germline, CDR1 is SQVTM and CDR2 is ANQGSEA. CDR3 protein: CSVEEVSYGYTF. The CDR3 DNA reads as TGCAGCGTTGAAGAGGTTAGCTATGGCTACACCTTC.

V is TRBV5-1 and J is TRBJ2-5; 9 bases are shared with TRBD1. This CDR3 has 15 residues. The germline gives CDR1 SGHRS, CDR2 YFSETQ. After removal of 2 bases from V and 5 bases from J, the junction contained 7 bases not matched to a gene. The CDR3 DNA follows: TGCGCCAGCAGCTTCGGGACAGGGAGTGTCGAGACCCAGTACTTC. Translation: CASSFGTGSVETQYF.

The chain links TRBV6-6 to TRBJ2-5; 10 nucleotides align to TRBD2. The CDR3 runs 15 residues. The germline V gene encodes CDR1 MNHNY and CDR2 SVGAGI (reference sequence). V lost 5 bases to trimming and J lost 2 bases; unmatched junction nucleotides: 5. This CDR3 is CASSPSGGAQETQYF. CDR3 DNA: TGTGCCAGCAGTCCTAGCGGGGGCGCACAAGAGACCCAGTACTTC.

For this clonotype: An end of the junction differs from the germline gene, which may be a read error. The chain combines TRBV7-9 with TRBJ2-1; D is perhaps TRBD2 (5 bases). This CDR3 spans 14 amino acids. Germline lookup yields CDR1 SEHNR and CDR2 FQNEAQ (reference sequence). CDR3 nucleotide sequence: TGTGCCAGCAGTCCCCTTAGCGCCTACAGTGAGCAGTTCTTC. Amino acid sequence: CASSPLSAYSEQFF. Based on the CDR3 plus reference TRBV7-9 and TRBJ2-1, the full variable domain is DTGVSQNPRHKITKRGQNVTFRCDPISEHNRLYWYRQTLGQGPEFLTYFQNEAQLEKSRLLSDRFSAERPKGSFSTLEIQRTEQGDSAMYLCASSPLSAYSEQFFGPGTRLTVL.

CDR3 DNA: TGTGCCAGCAGCTTGGGCAGTCCTATCAGCTATGGCTACACCTTC. Residues: CASSLGSPISYGYTF. The rearrangement uses TRBV7-2 and TRBJ1-2; no definite D call. V lost 3 bases and J lost 4, with 15 bases in between. This CDR3 comprises 15 residues. Looked up from germline, CDR1 is SGHTA and CDR2 is FQGNSA.

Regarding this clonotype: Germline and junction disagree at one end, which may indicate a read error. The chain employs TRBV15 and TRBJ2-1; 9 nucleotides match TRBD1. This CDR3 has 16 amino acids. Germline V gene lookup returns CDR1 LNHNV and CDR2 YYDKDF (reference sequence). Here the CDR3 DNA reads TGTGCCGCCAGCAGGTACCGGGACAGGGTATCGAATGAGCAGTTCTTC. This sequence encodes CAASRYRDRVSNEQFF.

CDR3 sequence: CASYRASTDTQYF. CDR3 coding DNA: TGTGCCAGTTACAGGGCTAGCACAGATACGCAGTATTTT. The chain uses TRBV7-9 and TRBJ2-3, with D maybe TRBD1 (6 bases). V dropped 9 bases and J dropped 0 bases, with 10 bases sitting between them. Looked up from germline, CDR1 is SEHNR and CDR2 is FQNEAQ (reference sequence). The length of the CDR3 is 13 residues. Full variable domain (rest looked up from reference TRBV7-9 and TRBJ2-3): DTGVSQNPRHKITKRGQNVTFRCDPISEHNRLYWYRQTLGQGPEFLTYFQNEAQLEKSRLLSDRFSAERPKGSFSTLEIQRTEQGDSAMYLCASYRASTDTQYFGPGTRLTVL.

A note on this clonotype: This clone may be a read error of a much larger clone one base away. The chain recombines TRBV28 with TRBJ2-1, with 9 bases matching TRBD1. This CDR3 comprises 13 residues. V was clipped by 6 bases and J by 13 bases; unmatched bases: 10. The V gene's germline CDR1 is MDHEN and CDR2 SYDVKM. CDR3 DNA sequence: TGTGCCAGCAGCCGCAGACAGGGGGAGACCCAGTTCTTC. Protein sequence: CASSRRQGETQFF.

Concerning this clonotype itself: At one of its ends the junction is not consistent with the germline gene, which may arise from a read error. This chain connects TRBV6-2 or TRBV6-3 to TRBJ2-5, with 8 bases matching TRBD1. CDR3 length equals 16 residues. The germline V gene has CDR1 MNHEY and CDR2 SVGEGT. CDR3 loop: CASSHPTTGVAETPYF. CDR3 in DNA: TGTGCCAGCAGTCACCCAACGACAGGGGTAGCGGAGACCCCGTACTTC.

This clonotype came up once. For the CDR3, the DNA is TGTGCCAGCAGCCAAGGGACAGGGTTTTTCGGCTACACCTTC. Its translation: CASSQGTGFFGYTF. The chain couples TRBV28 to TRBJ1-2; 9 nucleotides line up with TRBD1. This CDR3 has 14 amino acids. With V trimmed by 6 bases and J by 8 bases, 10 bases remained unmatched. Germline assignment: CDR1 MDHEN and CDR2 SYDVKM.

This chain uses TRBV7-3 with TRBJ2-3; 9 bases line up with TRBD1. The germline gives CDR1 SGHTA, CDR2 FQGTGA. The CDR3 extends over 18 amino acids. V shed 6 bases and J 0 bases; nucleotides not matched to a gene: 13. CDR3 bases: TGTGCCAGCAGTCCTTGGGGGACAGGGCTAACAAGCACAGATACGCAGTATTTT. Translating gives CASSPWGTGLTSTDTQYF. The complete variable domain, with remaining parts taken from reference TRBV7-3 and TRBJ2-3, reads GAGVSQTPSNKVTEKGKYVELRCDPISGHTALYWYRQSLGQGPEFLIYFQGTGAADDSGLPNDRFFAVRPEGSVSTLKIQRTERGDSAVYLCASSPWGTGLTSTDTQYFGPGTRLTVL.

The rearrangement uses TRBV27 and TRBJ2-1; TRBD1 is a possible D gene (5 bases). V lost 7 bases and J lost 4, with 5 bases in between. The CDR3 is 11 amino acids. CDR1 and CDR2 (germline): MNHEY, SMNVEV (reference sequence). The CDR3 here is CASKGYNEQFF. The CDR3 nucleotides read TGTGCCAGCAAGGGGTACAATGAGCAGTTCTTC.

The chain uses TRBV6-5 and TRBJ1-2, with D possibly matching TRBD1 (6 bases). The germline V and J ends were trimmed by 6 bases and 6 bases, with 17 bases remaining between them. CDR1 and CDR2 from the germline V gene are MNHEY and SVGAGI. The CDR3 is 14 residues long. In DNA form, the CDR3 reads TGTGCCAGCAGCCCCCCCAACAGGGTCCATGGCTACACCTTC. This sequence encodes CASSPPNRVHGYTF.

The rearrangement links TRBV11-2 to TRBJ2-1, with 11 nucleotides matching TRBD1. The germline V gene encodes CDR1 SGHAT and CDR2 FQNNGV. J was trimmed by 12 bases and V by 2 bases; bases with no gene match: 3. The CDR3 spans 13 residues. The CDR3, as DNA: TGTGCCAGCAGCTTACGTGGGACAGGGGGGCAGTTCTTC. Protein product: CASSLRGTGGQFF.